A selection of T cell receptor beta chains follows, all from one sample in a study of cytomegalovirus exposure and HLA in healthy donors. The protocol was immunoSEQ multiplex PCR, while the TCRdb copy is restricted to in-frame clones and leaves out a portion. Of 35,000 to 40,000 clones in the sample, 55% to 75% were seen once. The material sequenced was PBMCs. These receptors were obtained from a man aged 45-65 years in good health and CMV-seropositive. Both conserved end residues are trimmed from each CDR3. Each record gives: V gene, J gene, CDR3 protein.

>TRBV4-1|TRBJ2-3
ASSHQQGDTQY
>TRBV5-4|TRBJ2-3
ASQLAGYDTQY
>TRBV7-9|TRBJ2-6
ASSLAGGPGANVLT
>TRBV4-3|TRBJ2-1
ASSQALAGINEQF
>TRBV5-4|TRBJ2-5
ASSVQETQY
>TRBV2|TRBJ2-2
ASKENRGRGNTGELF
>TRBV30|TRBJ1-2
AWSVQGYGYT
>TRBV5-4|TRBJ1-3
ASSLDPGGNTIY
>TRBV6-5|TRBJ1-5
ASSTTGILDQPQH
>TRBV5-6|TRBJ1-5
ASTSGGQPQH
>TRBV5-1|TRBJ2-7
ASSSGLLSYEQY
>TRBV10-3|TRBJ1-1
AISESRDRGMYGTEAF
>TRBV4-3|TRBJ1-5
ASSQDRGQPQH
>TRBV18|TRBJ2-7
ASSYDRDRNYEQY
>TRBV10-1|TRBJ1-2
ASSERGSNYGYT
>TRBV28|TRBJ1-5
ASSISNQPQH
>TRBV4-2|TRBJ2-5
ASSQDPLGLQETQY
>TRBV11-2|TRBJ1-1
ASSLDQRPNTEAF
>TRBV6-5|TRBJ2-7
ASSYRAGGSYEQY
>TRBV7-2|TRBJ1-2
ASSSPPGNYGYT
>TRBV21-1|TRBJ2-7
ASSKVLYRGTYEQY
>TRBV28|TRBJ1-6
ASSRLGALH
>TRBV5-1|TRBJ1-1
ASSLGRDTEAF
>TRBV2|TRBJ1-2
ASSEATGRYGYT
>TRBV7-6|TRBJ2-2
ASSSRTGQGHRGSSGELF
>TRBV7-8|TRBJ1-1
ASSFLVPRQSTEAF
>TRBV7-2|TRBJ1-5
ASSFTDNQPQH
>TRBV10-3|TRBJ1-1
AISATGSNTEAF
>TRBV7-2|TRBJ2-5
ASTLGRGTQY
>TRBV5-6|TRBJ1-4
ASSLYTGTGDEKLF
>TRBV6-5|TRBJ1-1
ASSYIHLRDTEAF
>TRBV6-5|TRBJ1-5
ASSPTGLQPQH
>TRBV6-1|TRBJ1-5
ASSEYVITPRNFRQNQPQH
>TRBV5-8|TRBJ1-2
ASSLVGVDYGYT
>TRBV5-6|TRBJ2-7
ASSPTSGYEQY
>TRBV6-5|TRBJ1-2
ASRGQGNGYT
>TRBV9|TRBJ1-1
ASSVTGARVDTEAF
>TRBV5-4|TRBJ2-7
ASSLEQY
>TRBV10-3|TRBJ2-7
AISLRQGAVEQY
>TRBV5-1|TRBJ1-6
ASSLFSDGSYSPLH
>TRBV25-1|TRBJ1-6
ASSGPGQGDSPLH
>TRBV5-1|TRBJ2-3
ASSLNPRGGSTDTQY
>TRBV4-3|TRBJ2-7
ASSDTGASGLGQY
>TRBV2|TRBJ1-5
ASSPQGQPQH
>TRBV6-6|TRBJ2-7
ASGGQGIYEQY
>TRBV18|TRBJ2-5
ASSPPNLQETQY
>TRBV5-8|TRBJ1-1
ASSFRTAKNTEAF
>TRBV28|TRBJ1-3
ASSTQGVGNTIY
>TRBV2|TRBJ1-1
ASRRMALNTEAF
>TRBV9|TRBJ1-2
ASSVGQGGSYGYT
>TRBV10-2|TRBJ2-4
ASSERGLAKNIQY
>TRBV2|TRBJ2-5
ASKQGETQY
>TRBV6-5|TRBJ2-2
ASSQRENTGELF
>TRBV5-1|TRBJ2-7
ASSLQDSYEQY
>TRBV5-1|TRBJ1-4
ASSLGYNEKLF
>TRBV7-3|TRBJ1-2
ASSFTGAEGYT
>TRBV6-6|TRBJ1-4
ATQGQPEKLF
>TRBV6-1|TRBJ2-2
ASIRGPDTGELF
>TRBV5-1|TRBJ2-5
ASSWGQGGKETQY